The 27 T cell receptor beta chains in this list originate from one sample, sequenced in a study of blood T cell repertoires in COVID-19. This table comes from immunoSEQ multiplex PCR, and its TCRdb copy is limited to in-frame clones, with some not included. The table lists 90,000 to 130,000 clones, about 81% of them singletons, with under 8% in the top ten. The sample consisted of peripheral blood. These receptors all come from a man aged 70-80 years with acute or convalescent COVID-19.

The CDR3 nucleotides read TGTGCCAGCAGCTTCGAGTCCTACGAGCAGTACTTC. It is translated as CASSFESYEQYF. The chain combines TRBV7-2 with TRBJ2-7; D is unclear. V lost 3 bases and J lost 1, with 4 bases in between. This CDR3 contains 12 residues. CDR1 is SGHTA, CDR2 FQGNSA, per germline.

V and J are TRBV6-5 and TRBJ2-7; D unresolved. There are 14 residues in the CDR3. From germline, CDR1 is MNHEY and CDR2 SVGAGI. V shed 4 bases and J shed 6 bases, with 16 bases lying between them. The CDR3 sequence: CASSSRPNLPEQYF. The CDR3 DNA reads TGTGCCAGCAGTTCCAGGCCAAATCTCCCCGAGCAGTACTTC.

The sample holds a few counts of this clone. The V gene is TRBV7-9, the J gene TRBJ1-2; possibly TRBD1 for D (5 bases). CDR3 length: 13 residues. Trimming left V 5 bases short and J 4 bases short, with 11 bases between. Germline V CDR1 and CDR2: SEHNR, FQNEAQ (reference sequence). The CDR3 reads CASSPGLSYGYTF. The CDR3 DNA follows: TGTGCCAGCAGCCCGGGACTCTCCTATGGCTACACCTTC.

This chain joins TRBV5-1 and TRBJ2-7; D is ambiguous. Germline values: CDR1 SGHRS, CDR2 YFSETQ. The V end lost 4 bases, the J end lost 2 bases, and 13 bases lay between the germline ends. The CDR3 length is 14 residues. Here the CDR3 reads CASSARGAPYEQYF. DNA of the CDR3: TGCGCCAGCAGCGCTCGTGGAGCCCCCTACGAGCAGTACTTC. Full variable domain (outside the CDR3, taken from reference TRBV5-1 and TRBJ2-7): KAGVTQTPRYLIKTRGQQVTLSCSPISGHRSVSWYQQTPGQGLQFLFEYFSETQRNKGNFPGRFSGRQFSNSRSEMNVSTLELGDSALYLCASSARGAPYEQYFGPGTRLTVT.

V gene TRBV13 combines with J gene TRBJ2-1; 10 bases map to TRBD2. The CDR3 has 14 amino acids. CDR1 and CDR2 (germline): PRHDT, FYEKMQ (reference sequence). The V segment lost 5 bases and the J segment 7 bases; nucleotides outside the gene matches: 5. The CDR3 reads CASSGEAGGNEQFF. For the CDR3, the DNA is TGTGCCAGCAGCGGCGAAGCGGGAGGGAATGAGCAGTTCTTC. Based on the CDR3 plus reference TRBV13 and TRBJ2-1, the full variable domain is AAGVIQSPRHLIKEKRETATLKCYPIPRHDTVYWYQQGPGQDPQFLISFYEKMQSDKGSIPDRFSAQQFSDYHSELNMSSLELGDSALYFCASSGEAGGNEQFFGPGTRLTVL.

The chain employs TRBV18 and TRBJ2-2; 8 positions agree with TRBD1. The CDR3 is made up of 16 amino acids. V trimming: 2 bases; J trimming: 3 bases; junction bases outside the gene matches: 5. Per germline, CDR1 KGHSH and CDR2 LQKENI. DNA of the CDR3: TGTGCCAGCTCACCAAAAGGACAGGGTTACACCGGGGAGCTGTTTTTT. Translation gives CASSPKGQGYTGELFF.

This chain connects TRBV28 to TRBJ1-5; 9 nucleotides align to TRBD1. Germline V lookup: CDR1 MDHEN, CDR2 SYDVKM. With 5 bases clipped from V and 8 bases from J, the junction kept 13 bases outside the gene matches. The CDR3 spans 16 residues. The CDR3 spells CASSIPQGANREPQHF. The CDR3 DNA is TGTGCCAGCAGTATACCACAGGGGGCAAATAGGGAGCCCCAGCATTTT.

This clone was seen a handful of times. The chain links TRBV10-1 to TRBJ1-1, with TRBD1 matching over 8 bases. Germline V gene lookup returns CDR1 WNHNN and CDR2 SYGVQD (reference sequence). J lost 3 bases, V lost 7 bases, and 1 base had no gene match. The CDR3 spans 12 residues. Written as DNA, the CDR3 is TGCGCCAGCAACAGGGGGTACACTGAAGCTTTCTTT. It specifies CASNRGYTEAFF.

The V and J genes are TRBV20-1 and TRBJ2-1; D is ambiguous. The length of the CDR3 is 16 residues. The ends were cut back, 3 bases at V and 0 bases at J, with 15 bases in the middle. Per the germline V gene, CDR1 is DFQATT and CDR2 is SNEGSKA (reference sequence). DNA of the CDR3: TGCAGTGCTAGTGGTTCGCGGCCCAGCTCCTACAATGAGCAGTTCTTC. The encoded protein is CSASGSRPSSYNEQFF.

V gene TRBV5-1 combines with J gene TRBJ1-1; D is undetermined. Trimming removed 1 base from V and 7 bases from J, with 11 bases in between. CDR1 and CDR2 from the germline V gene are SGHRS and YFSETQ. This CDR3 is built from 13 residues. The CDR3 spells CASSLWQASEAFF. The CDR3 nucleotides read TGCGCCAGCAGCTTGTGGCAGGCGAGTGAAGCTTTCTTT.

This clone was found once. The gene calls are TRBV27 and TRBJ2-1, with D tentatively TRBD2 (5 bases). The germline V gene has CDR1 MNHEY and CDR2 SMNVEV (reference sequence). The CDR3 loop spans 13 amino acids. The ends were cut back, 3 bases at V and 6 bases at J, with 9 bases in the middle. CDR3 sequence (DNA): TGTGCCAGCAGTTTTAGGAGGCCCAATGAGCAGTTCTTC. Translated, it gives CASSFRRPNEQFF.

V gene TRBV25-1 combines with J gene TRBJ1-2; 11 bases map to TRBD1. Germline CDR1 and CDR2: MGHDK and SYGVNS. The CDR3 has 17 amino acids. V trimming: 3 bases; J trimming: 7 bases; junction bases outside the gene matches: 13. The DNA for the CDR3 is TGTGCCAGCAGTGATAGGGACAGGGGGAGGAAAACGTTTGGCTACACCTTC. This encodes CASSDRDRGRKTFGYTF.

This clone was observed a single time. The chain combines TRBV7-3 with TRBJ2-1; D is ambiguous. V shed 1 base and J shed 0 bases, with 10 bases lying between them. There are 16 residues in the CDR3. Germline V gene lookup returns CDR1 SGHTA and CDR2 FQGTGA. The CDR3 coding sequence is TGTGCCAGCAGCTTAATGGTAAGCCGCTCCTACAATGAGCAGTTCTTC. This sequence encodes CASSLMVSRSYNEQFF. Using reference TRBV7-3 and TRBJ2-1 for the parts outside the CDR3, the full variable domain is GAGVSQTPSNKVTEKGKYVELRCDPISGHTALYWYRQSLGQGPEFLIYFQGTGAADDSGLPNDRFFAVRPEGSVSTLKIQRTERGDSAVYLCASSLMVSRSYNEQFFGPGTRLTVL.

The CDR3 nucleotides are TGCAGCGTTGCGATCAGGGGGAGCACAGATACGCAGTATTTT. Protein sequence: CSVAIRGSTDTQYF. This chain connects TRBV29-1 to TRBJ2-3; 7 bases map to TRBD1. The CDR3 length is 14 residues. The germline V gene has CDR1 SQVTM and CDR2 ANQGSEA. V lost 4 bases, J lost 0 bases, and 4 bases stayed unmatched.

Only one count was recorded for this clone. J is TRBJ2-5 and V is TRBV4-1; the match to TRBD1 covers 9 bases. This CDR3 comprises 13 residues. V shed 3 bases and J 5 bases; nucleotides not matched to a gene: 1. Germline CDR1 reads MGHRA; CDR2 reads YSYEKL. For the CDR3, the DNA is TGCGCCAGCAGCCAGGGACAGGGTGAGACCCAGTACTTC. This gives the protein CASSQGQGETQYF.

The rearrangement uses TRBV5-1 and TRBJ2-2; no clear D. CDR3 length equals 15 residues. Trimming pared 4 bases from V and 7 bases from J, leaving 17 bases between. CDR1 SGHRS and CDR2 YFSETQ come from the germline V gene. The CDR3 loop reads CASSPDLTLNGELFF. The DNA of the CDR3 is TGCGCCAGCAGCCCCGACTTGACCCTTAACGGGGAGCTGTTTTTT.

This clone was recorded a few times. V gene TRBV12-3 or TRBV12-4 combines with J gene TRBJ1-2, with TRBD1 identical over 8 bases. The V and J ends lost 6 bases and 8 bases, in that order; junction bases with no gene match: 8. The CDR3 runs 13 residues. CDR3 residues: CASRLTQGEGYTF. CDR3 nucleotides: TGTGCCAGCAGACTCACACAGGGGGAGGGCTACACCTTC.

The genes are TRBV3-1 (or the pseudogene TRBV3-2) and TRBJ1-1; no clear D. The CDR3 has 13 amino acids. Germline CDR1 and CDR2: LGHDT and YNNKEL (reference sequence). Trimming stripped 4 bases from V and 1 base from J, with 7 bases between. CDR3 residues: CASSRGGNTEAFF. The CDR3, as DNA: TGTGCCAGCAGCCGCGGCGGGAACACTGAAGCTTTCTTT.

The rearrangement joins TRBV5-1 to TRBJ2-7, with D possibly being TRBD2 (6 bases). Germline lookup yields CDR1 SGHRS and CDR2 YFSETQ. There are 15 residues in the CDR3. V lost 0 bases, J lost 1 base, and 11 bases lay in between. The chain's CDR3 is CASSLAQGRSYEQYF. As DNA, the CDR3 is TGCGCCAGCAGCTTGGCGCAAGGGAGGTCCTACGAGCAGTACTTC. The full variable domain, completed using reference TRBV5-1 and TRBJ2-7, is KAGVTQTPRYLIKTRGQQVTLSCSPISGHRSVSWYQQTPGQGLQFLFEYFSETQRNKGNFPGRFSGRQFSNSRSEMNVSTLELGDSALYLCASSLAQGRSYEQYFGPGTRLTVT.

The rearrangement uses TRBV11-2 and TRBJ2-7, with a tentative D call TRBD1 (6 bases). The CDR3 loop spans 11 amino acids. Germline CDR1 is SGHAT and CDR2 is FQNNGV. The V end lost 7 bases, the J end lost 10 bases, and 14 bases lay between the germline ends. The CDR3 DNA is TGTGCCAGCACCTTCAGGACAGATCAGTACTTC. Amino acids: CASTFRTDQYF.

V and J are TRBV28 and TRBJ2-7, with TRBD1 matching 11 bases. Germline assignment: CDR1 MDHEN and CDR2 SYDVKM. Losses at the gene ends were 7 bases for V and 5 bases for J; bases not matched to a gene: 10. The CDR3 runs 15 residues. As DNA, the CDR3 is TGTGCCAGCACCTCCTCGGGACAGGGGGAAAACGAGCAGTACTTC. Residues: CASTSSGQGENEQYF.

The V and J genes are TRBV15 and TRBJ2-2, with 9 bases matching TRBD1. V lost 5 bases and J lost 7; bases outside the gene matches: 5. Germline CDR1 is LNHNV and CDR2 is YYDKDF (reference sequence). The CDR3 is 14 amino acids. The CDR3 reads CATSEGQGGGELFF. The CDR3 DNA reads as TGTGCCACCAGCGAGGGACAGGGTGGCGGGGAGCTGTTTTTT.

CDR3 residues: CSVQHRGLGYGYTF. The CDR3 DNA sequence: TGCAGCGTGCAACACAGGGGATTGGGCTATGGCTACACCTTC. The J gene is TRBJ1-2, the V gene TRBV29-1; 7 positions match TRBD1. From germline, CDR1 is SQVTM and CDR2 ANQGSEA. The CDR3 sequence is 14 residues long. J was trimmed by 4 bases and V by 6 bases; bases with no gene match: 11.

The V gene is TRBV11-3, the J gene TRBJ1-1; D perhaps matches TRBD1 (5 bases). The V gene's germline CDR1 is SGHNT and CDR2 YENEEA. Trimming pared 5 bases from V and 1 base from J, leaving 8 bases between. This CDR3 spans 13 amino acids. The CDR3 DNA sequence: TGTGCCAGCAGCCCCGGGGGGAACACTGAAGCTTTCTTT. This translates into CASSPGGNTEAFF.

V gene TRBV24-1 combines with J gene TRBJ2-5, with 7 bases fitting TRBD1. Trimming took 6 bases from V and 2 from J; bases not matched to a gene: 5. The germline V gene has CDR1 KGHDR and CDR2 SFDVKD. This CDR3 contains 14 residues. The CDR3 loop reads CATSKGGPQETQYF. CDR3 nucleotides: TGTGCCACCAGTAAAGGGGGCCCGCAAGAGACCCAGTACTTC.

The rearrangement joins TRBV24-1 to TRBJ2-3; D might be TRBD1 (6 bases). Trimming took off 3 bases at V and 4 bases at J, with 13 bases between the two ends. The germline V gene has CDR1 KGHDR and CDR2 SFDVKD. This CDR3 comprises 15 residues. The CDR3 DNA sequence: TGTGCCACCAGTGATCCTGGACAGCCCCCAGATACGCAGTATTTT. Translation: CATSDPGQPPDTQYF.

The chain combines TRBV11-3 with TRBJ1-6, with 9 bases matching TRBD1. The CDR3 contains 14 residues. CDR1 is SGHNT, CDR2 YENEEA, per germline. V was pared by 5 bases and J by 9 bases, with 5 bases of the junction left unmatched. The CDR3 reads CASSQGQGGSPLHF. CDR3 DNA sequence: TGTGCCAGCAGCCAGGGACAGGGTGGTTCACCCCTCCACTTT. Together with reference TRBV11-3 and TRBJ1-6, the CDR3 gives the full variable domain: EAGVVQSPRYKIIEKKQPVAFWCNPISGHNTLYWYLQNLGQGPELLIRYENEEAVDDSQLPKDRFSAERLKGVDSTLKIQPAELGDSAVYLCASSQGQGGSPLHFGNGTRLTVT.